This T cell receptor beta chain was observed in a study of cytomegalovirus exposure and HLA in healthy donors. General study results and limits: Investigators reported under 200 TCR beta chains as tied to cytomegalovirus. It was in a later analysis that TCR association rates were seen to vary by HLA locus, highest for DRB1 and lowest for HLA-C.

This clone turned up a few times. Its antigen is undetermined. CDR1 is LGHNA, CDR2 YNFKEQ, per germline. The CDR3 loop spans 14 amino acids. V lost 1 base, J lost 6 bases, and 9 bases lay in between. Unrecorded immune exposure was likely among donors, who were nominally healthy when sampled. 13 Jbeta primers and 60 Vbeta primers were used for the PCR. Original processing notes: Per a later analysis, the number of unique TCR beta chains was roughly 80 million, of which 9 million to 12 million were shared. The table came from immunoSEQ multiplex PCR; TCRdb's copy has only in-frame clones and leaves some out. Clonal size and the V and J genes are those of that table, whereas D and trimming came from the DNA. Of about 160,000 clones detected, around 83% appear once; the ten largest clones hold roughly 6.7%.

The sequenced material came from PBMCs. V gene TRBV4-2 combines with J gene TRBJ2-2, with D possibly matching TRBD1 (6 bases). The TCR sequence derives from a man in his forties or fifties in good health and CMV-seropositive. The CDR3 here is CASSQGGGPGELFF. CDR3 bases: TGTGCCAGCAGCCAAGGAGGGGGTCCCGGGGAGCTGTTTTTT.